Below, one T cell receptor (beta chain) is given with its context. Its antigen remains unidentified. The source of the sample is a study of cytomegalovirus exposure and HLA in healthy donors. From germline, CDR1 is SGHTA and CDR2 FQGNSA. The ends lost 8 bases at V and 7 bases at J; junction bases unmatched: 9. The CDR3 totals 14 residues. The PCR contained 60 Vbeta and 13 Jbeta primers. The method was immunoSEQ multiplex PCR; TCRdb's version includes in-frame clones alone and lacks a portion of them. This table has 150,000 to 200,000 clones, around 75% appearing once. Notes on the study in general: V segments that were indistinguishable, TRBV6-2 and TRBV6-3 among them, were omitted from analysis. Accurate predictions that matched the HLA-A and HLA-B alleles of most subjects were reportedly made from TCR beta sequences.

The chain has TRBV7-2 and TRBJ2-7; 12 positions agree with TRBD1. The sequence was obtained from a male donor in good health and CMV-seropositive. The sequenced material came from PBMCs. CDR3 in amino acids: CASLPGTGGREQYF. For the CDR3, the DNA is TGTGCCAGCCTTCCCGGGACAGGGGGCCGGGAGCAGTACTTC.